Given below is one TCR beta chain in context. These data come from a study of blood T cell repertoires in COVID-19. Study details: Samples of COVID-19 (acute and convalescent) were obtained from the United States, Italy and Spain. PBMCs, B-cell-depleted T cells, or T cells were the source of the cDNA or gDNA that made up the material.

Germline V CDR1 and CDR2: WNHNN, SYGVQD (reference sequence). With 4 bases clipped from V and 7 bases from J, the junction kept 8 bases outside the gene matches. CDR3 length: 15 amino acids. Authors' methods: By means of reference gene primer amplification, nucleated cell counts were estimated. Profiling relied on immunoSEQ multiplex PCR, and the TCRdb table lists in-frame clones only, not all of them. V and J calls and clone size are those listed in that table; D and trimming were worked out from the DNA. The data contain fewer than 85,000 clones, approximately 90% of them singletons. The chain employs TRBV10-1 and TRBJ2-1; TRBD2 agrees at 9 bases. This TCR was recovered from a man in his 60s with acute or convalescent COVID-19. Source material: peripheral blood. CDR3 bases: TGCGCCAGCAGTGCAATGGTAGCGGGGGATAATGAGCAGTTCTTC. Residues: CASSAMVAGDNEQFF.